These T cell receptor beta chains were read from a single sample in a study of identical twins. TCRdb fed the 5' RACE reads into MiXCR, producing one record per CDR3 protein. Of about 150,000 distinct CDR3 sequences listed, around 3.5% are singletons. The sample was memory T cells sorted from blood. The origin of the receptors is a man between 18 and 29 years old in good health. CDR3s include the opening cysteine and the closing phenylalanine or tryptophan. The D gene is left open where the match is weak. Some rows have no size entry. The others give once, few or many, or a class for an expanded clone.

V: TRBV5-8; J: TRBJ2-7; size: many; D: -; DNA: TGTGCCTCCCTCTGGGTCTACGAGCAGTACTTC; CDR3: CASLWVYEQYF
V: TRBV20-1; J: TRBJ1-6; size: many; D: -; DNA: TGCAGTGCTAGGGTTGAATTGGGTAATTCACCCCTCCACTTT; CDR3: CSARVELGNSPLHF
V: TRBV6-1; J: TRBJ2-3; size: many; D: -; DNA: TGTGCCAGCAGTCGACGTAGACGAACGCTCACTTACACAGATACGCAGTATTTT; CDR3: CASSRRRRTLTYTDTQYF
V: TRBV20-1; J: TRBJ1-5; size: many; D: -; DNA: TGCAGTGCTAGAGATGAGGGAGGGAGCAATCAGCCCCAGCATTTT; CDR3: CSARDEGGSNQPQHF
V: TRBV19; J: TRBJ1-1; size: many; D: -; DNA: TGTGCCAGTACCCGCCGGGCCCTAAACACTGAAGCTTTCTTT; CDR3: CASTRRALNTEAFF
V: TRBV7-2; J: TRBJ2-5; size: many; D: -; DNA: TGTGCCAGCAGCATATTAAGCGACATAAAGGTCCCCCAGTACTTC; CDR3: CASSILSDIKVPQYF
V: TRBV24-1; J: TRBJ2-4; size: many; D: -; DNA: TGTGCCACCGGGGACGACAAAAACATTCAGTACTTC; CDR3: CATGDDKNIQYF
V: TRBV12-3/TRBV12-4; J: TRBJ2-7; size: many; D: TRBD2; DNA: TGTGCCAGCAGTTCGGGGGGGGTGGGCGAGCAGTACTTC; CDR3: CASSSGGVGEQYF
V: TRBV2; J: TRBJ2-5; size: few; D: -; DNA: TGTGCCAGCAGTGAATATGCGGACATGAGGGGAGAGACCCAGTACTTC; CDR3: CASSEYADMRGETQYF
V: TRBV5-6; J: TRBJ2-5; size: many; D: -; DNA: TGTGCCAGCAGCTTGAGTCGGGTCCCCCAAGAGACCCAGTACTTC; CDR3: CASSLSRVPQETQYF
V: TRBV20-1; J: TRBJ2-7; size: medium-sized; D: TRBD2; DNA: TGCAGTGCTTCGCCGGGACTAGCGGTCTACGAGCAGTACTTC; CDR3: CSASPGLAVYEQYF
V: TRBV20-1; J: TRBJ2-1; size: many; D: -; DNA: TGCAGCGCTCGAGACGCACAAGCTCCGAGCTCCTACAATGAGCAGTTCTTC; CDR3: CSARDAQAPSSYNEQFF
V: TRBV5-1; J: TRBJ1-6; size: many; D: -; DNA: TGCGCCAGCAGCTTGCAGGGAAATAATTCACCCCTCCACTTT; CDR3: CASSLQGNNSPLHF
V: TRBV5-1; J: TRBJ2-2; size: many; D: -; DNA: TGCGCCAGCAGCTTGGACGGCAGGGGAGGAGCCGGGGAGCTGTTTTTT; CDR3: CASSLDGRGGAGELFF
V: TRBV6-1; J: TRBJ1-2; size: many; D: TRBD1; DNA: TGTGCCAGCAAACGCGGGACAGGGATTGAAGGCTACACCTTC; CDR3: CASKRGTGIEGYTF
V: TRBV20-1; J: TRBJ2-6; size: many; D: TRBD2; DNA: TGCAGTGCTAGCGGGAGGTTGTCTGGGGCCAACGTCCTGACTTTC; CDR3: CSASGRLSGANVLTF
V: TRBV20-1; J: TRBJ1-1; size: many; D: -; DNA: TGCAGTGCTATCGGCGGAGGGGGGTCTAACACTGAAGCTTTCTTT; CDR3: CSAIGGGGSNTEAFF
V: TRBV29-1; J: TRBJ2-4; size: many; D: -; DNA: TGCAGCGCCACTACCGGGTCGTGGGACATTCAGTACTTC; CDR3: CSATTGSWDIQYF
V: TRBV6-5; J: TRBJ2-6; size: many; D: -; DNA: TGTGCCAGCAGTTACTCGATGGCGGCCCGAGGGGCCAACGTCCTGACTTTC; CDR3: CASSYSMAARGANVLTF
V: TRBV6-1; J: TRBJ2-2; size: many; D: -; DNA: TGTGCCATTTGGCTGGGGCTAAGGAACACCGGGGAGCTGTTTTTT; CDR3: CAIWLGLRNTGELFF
V: TRBV10-3; J: TRBJ1-2; size: many; D: -; DNA: TGTGCCTCGGCTGGGTCCCAGGGATCGCGGGGCTACACCTTC; CDR3: CASAGSQGSRGYTF
V: TRBV19; J: TRBJ1-2; size: -; D: -; DNA: TGTGCCAGTAGTCGGGAGCAGTGGGACTATGGCTACACCTTC; CDR3: CASSREQWDYGYTF
V: TRBV5-4; J: TRBJ2-3; size: many; D: TRBD2; DNA: TGTGCCAGCAGCTTTCTGGGAGGGTTGGTGCAGTATTTT; CDR3: CASSFLGGLVQYF
V: TRBV29-1; J: TRBJ1-5; size: many; D: -; DNA: TGCAGCGGGACACAGGGTAAGAGCAATCAGCCCCAGCATTTT; CDR3: CSGTQGKSNQPQHF
V: TRBV5-1; J: TRBJ2-5; size: many; D: TRBD1; DNA: TGCGCCAGCAGCGAGGGACAGGGGGTAGGTGAAGAGACCCAGTACTTC; CDR3: CASSEGQGVGEETQYF
V: TRBV9; J: TRBJ1-6; size: many; D: TRBD1; DNA: TGTGCCAGCAGCGTAGGACTACAGGGGGTCCTCCACTTT; CDR3: CASSVGLQGVLHF
V: TRBV20-1; J: TRBJ1-4; size: many; D: -; DNA: TGCAGTGCTAGAGAGGTCAGGGGTAACCCTAATGAAAAACTGTTTTTT; CDR3: CSAREVRGNPNEKLFF
V: TRBV10-3; J: TRBJ2-3; size: many; D: -; DNA: TGTGCCATCAGGAGGGAAGATACGCAGTATTTT; CDR3: CAIRREDTQYF
V: TRBV6-2/TRBV6-3; J: TRBJ2-7; size: -; D: TRBD2; DNA: TGTGCCAGCAGTTACTCGACCCATAGCGGGGGTATCTCCTACGAGCAGTACTTC; CDR3: CASSYSTHSGGISYEQYF
V: TRBV29-1; J: TRBJ2-1; size: many; D: -; DNA: TGCAGCTTACGTTGGGGGTTAACGGATACCTACAATGAGCAGTTCTTC; CDR3: CSLRWGLTDTYNEQFF
V: TRBV4-2; J: TRBJ2-5; size: few; D: TRBD2; DNA: TGTGCCAGCAGCCAGTTGAGCGGGACGGAGACCCAGTACTTC; CDR3: CASSQLSGTETQYF
V: TRBV5-1; J: TRBJ1-2; size: many; D: -; DNA: TGCGCCAGCAGCTTGGGGACCACAAGGGACTATGGCTACACCTTC; CDR3: CASSLGTTRDYGYTF
V: TRBV20-1; J: TRBJ1-2; size: many; D: -; DNA: TGCAGTGCTAGCCCTAATACAGGGTACGGCTATGGCTACACCTTC; CDR3: CSASPNTGYGYGYTF
V: TRBV7-8; J: TRBJ1-2; size: many; D: TRBD1; DNA: TGTGCCAGCAGCCCAGGACAGGGGGTATATGGCTACACCTTC; CDR3: CASSPGQGVYGYTF
V: TRBV29-1; J: TRBJ2-2; size: many; D: -; DNA: TGCAGCGTTAGTCCCAGGGGGAACACCGGGGAGCTGTTTTTT; CDR3: CSVSPRGNTGELFF
V: TRBV2; J: TRBJ1-5; size: -; D: -; DNA: TGTGCCAGCGCTAAGGGGGGGCGCGATCAGCCCCAGCATTTT; CDR3: CASAKGGRDQPQHF
V: TRBV18; J: TRBJ1-5; size: many; D: TRBD1; DNA: TGTGCCAGCTCACCGGGACAGGAGGGGTATCAGCCCCAGCATTTT; CDR3: CASSPGQEGYQPQHF
V: TRBV12-3/TRBV12-4; J: TRBJ2-3; size: many; D: -; DNA: TGTGCCAGCAGTTTTTACGGGCAGACCACAGATACGCAGTATTTT; CDR3: CASSFYGQTTDTQYF
V: TRBV12-3/TRBV12-4; J: TRBJ2-1; size: many; D: -; DNA: TGTGCCAGCAGTTTAGAGGCCAATGAGCAGTTCTTC; CDR3: CASSLEANEQFF
V: TRBV10-3; J: TRBJ2-1; size: many; D: TRBD1; DNA: TGTGCCATCAGTGCGAGACAGGGGGCTTACAATGAGCAGTTCTTC; CDR3: CAISARQGAYNEQFF
V: TRBV2; J: TRBJ2-1; size: few; D: -; DNA: TGTGCCAGCAGTGAACCCAGGGGTATAGACAATGAGCAGTTCTTC; CDR3: CASSEPRGIDNEQFF
V: TRBV11-2; J: TRBJ2-5; size: -; D: TRBD2; DNA: TGTGCCAGCAGCTGGACTAGCGGGGGCCAAGAGACCCAGTACTTC; CDR3: CASSWTSGGQETQYF
V: TRBV27; J: TRBJ2-2; size: -; D: TRBD2; DNA: TGTGCCAGCAGTTTATTTGGGACTAGGAAAACCGGGGAGCTGTTTTTT; CDR3: CASSLFGTRKTGELFF
V: TRBV2; J: TRBJ2-1; size: many; D: -; DNA: TGTGCCAGCAAAAGCGATGTCCAGGATTACAATGAGCAGTTCTTC; CDR3: CASKSDVQDYNEQFF
V: TRBV5-1; J: TRBJ1-2; size: many; D: TRBD1; DNA: TGCGCCAGCAGCGCCGGCCCGGGACAGGCCTATGGCTACACCTTC; CDR3: CASSAGPGQAYGYTF
V: TRBV3-1; J: TRBJ2-1; size: many; D: -; DNA: TGTGCCAGCAGCGTATACTCTAGCGTTAGCTCCTACAATGAGCAGTTCTTC; CDR3: CASSVYSSVSSYNEQFF
V: TRBV27; J: TRBJ2-1; size: many; D: TRBD2; DNA: TGTGCCAGCAGTCAAGGGAGGGGTAGGGTGCAGTTCTTC; CDR3: CASSQGRGRVQFF
V: TRBV6-5; J: TRBJ1-1; size: many; D: -; DNA: TGTGCCAGCATCAAAGGACAGTATGAAGCTTTCTTT; CDR3: CASIKGQYEAFF
V: TRBV7-9; J: TRBJ2-1; size: many; D: -; DNA: TGTGCCAGCACCAGGGGGGGGGGCAGCTCCTACAATGAGCAGTTCTTC; CDR3: CASTRGGGSSYNEQFF
V: TRBV6-1; J: TRBJ1-1; size: many; D: TRBD1; DNA: TGTGCCAGCAGTCCCACCTACAGGGGCACTGAAGCTTTCTTT; CDR3: CASSPTYRGTEAFF